The text below deals with one T cell receptor beta chain. Its antigen is currently unknown. Produced via immunoSEQ multiplex PCR; TCRdb's table is partial and in-frame only. The sample lists about 52,000 clones, 80% to 90% occurring once. Germline values: CDR1 SGHAT, CDR2 FQNNGV. Trimming took 5 bases from V and 10 from J; bases not matched to a gene: 14. The CDR3 spans 16 residues. The data belong to a study of T cell responses to AZD1222 COVID-19 vaccine. General study results and limits: Of the AZD1222 recipients, only 5 or 6 were seropositive at baseline. Reportedly, close to half of spike-specific TCRs are directed against unmutated variant regions. Vaccine-associated CD4 TCRs spanned spike, dominant at 160-218 and 743-854. The donor cohort was predominantly white British with a female majority, and clonal diversity may have been underestimated.

This TCR came from an adult who received the AZD1222 COVID-19 vaccine. Specimen: peripheral blood, collected 28 days after the second AZD1222 dose. The genes are TRBV11-2 and TRBJ2-1, with TRBD2 matching over 10 bases. CDR3 region: CASSQVAGGPRGEQFF. The CDR3 DNA follows: TGTGCCAGCAGCCAAGTAGCGGGAGGCCCCCGGGGGGAGCAGTTCTTC.